This TCR beta chain was recovered during a study of blood T cell repertoires in COVID-19. Profiled with immunoSEQ multiplex PCR; TCRdb holds only in-frame clones, not every one. The sample shows approximately 86,000 clones, just under 85% of them seen only once. This CDR3 comprises 15 residues. Germline V gene lookup returns CDR1 GTSNPN and CDR2 SVGIG (reference sequence). With 2 bases clipped from V and 7 bases from J, the junction kept 8 bases outside the gene matches. Source material: peripheral blood. The chain couples TRBV30 to TRBJ1-6, with 7 bases fitting TRBD1. The receptor's source is a man aged 50-59 years with acute or convalescent COVID-19. CDR3 amino acids: CAWSTGVSGNSPLHF. The CDR3 nucleotides are TGTGCCTGGAGTACAGGGGTTTCGGGGAATTCACCCCTCCACTTT. The whole variable domain, filled in from reference TRBV30 and TRBJ1-6, reads SQTIHQWPATLVQPVGSPLSLECTVEGTSNPNLYWYRQAAGRGLQLLFYSVGIGQISSEVPQNLSASRPQDRQFILSSKKLLLSDSGFYLCAWSTGVSGNSPLHFGNGTRLTVT.